A selection of T cell receptor beta chains follows, all from one sample in a study of blood T cell repertoires in COVID-19. Assay: immunoSEQ multiplex PCR; the TCRdb copy retains only in-frame clones and omits some. This sample has under 250,000 clones; roughly four fifths occur once, and the top ten carry about 12%. The sequencing sample was made of peripheral blood. The receptors were gathered from a woman aged 40 to 50 with acute or convalescent COVID-19. CDR3s include the opening cysteine and the closing phenylalanine or tryptophan. The D gene is left open where the match is weak. Size is omitted from some rows. Given values are once, few, many or a class for expanded clones.

TRBD2	TRBV6-5	-	TRBJ2-7	CASSTLAASSYEQYF	TGTGCCAGCAGTACACTAGCGGCTAGCTCCTACGAGCAGTACTTC
-	TRBV6-5	-	TRBJ2-1	CASRKPGIASGEQFF	TGTGCCAGCAGGAAACCGGGAATAGCCTCGGGTGAGCAGTTCTTC
-	TRBV11-1	once	TRBJ1-6	CASSDRSYNSPLHF	TGTGCCAGCAGCGACAGATCGTATAATTCACCCCTCCACTTT
TRBD2	TRBV5-1	-	TRBJ2-1	CASRGPGLAGENEQFF	TGCGCCAGCAGGGGCCCTGGACTAGCGGGGGAAAATGAGCAGTTCTTC
-	TRBV6-2/TRBV6-3	-	TRBJ2-7	CASSRTTGPAGGGTTYEQYF	TGTGCCAGCAGTAGAACGACAGGGCCCGCCGGGGGCGGGACCACCTACGAGCAGTACTTC
-	TRBV25-1	few	TRBJ1-2	CASSASLGGYYGYTF	TGTGCCAGCAGTGCCTCCTTGGGAGGGTACTATGGCTACACCTTC
-	TRBV11-3	once	TRBJ2-3	CASSPGGGGHTDTQYF	TGTGCCAGCAGCCCCGGGGGCGGGGGTCACACAGATACGCAGTATTTT
TRBD1	TRBV5-4	-	TRBJ2-1	CASSLARGTGSAGEQFF	TGTGCCAGCAGCTTGGCTCGGGGGACAGGGTCAGCTGGTGAGCAGTTCTTC
-	TRBV19	-	TRBJ2-5	CASSIPPPGETQYF	TGTGCCAGTAGTATACCCCCCCCCGGGGAGACCCAGTACTTC
-	TRBV7-2	-	TRBJ2-7	CASRVGTGTYEQYF	TGTGCCAGCAGAGTTGGGACTGGTACCTACGAGCAGTACTTC
-	TRBV15	once	TRBJ2-7	CATSRVGAGGAYEQYF	TGTGCCACCAGCAGAGTCGGAGCAGGAGGCGCCTACGAGCAGTACTTC
TRBD1	TRBV11-1	-	TRBJ2-3	CASSLADRGDTQYF	TGTGCCAGCAGCTTAGCAGACAGGGGAGATACGCAGTATTTT
TRBD2	TRBV3-1/TRBV3-2	-	TRBJ2-2	CASSQDTPSGRSVGELFF	TGTGCCAGCAGCCAAGATACCCCTAGCGGGAGATCTGTCGGGGAGCTGTTTTTT
-	TRBV5-1	-	TRBJ1-6	CASSMVSTAPNSPLHF	TGCGCCAGCAGCATGGTCTCGACAGCCCCTAATTCACCCCTCCACTTT
-	TRBV6-4	-	TRBJ2-6	CASSDWQAGANVLTF	TGTGCCAGCAGTGACTGGCAGGCTGGGGCCAACGTCCTGACTTTC
TRBD1	TRBV6-5	-	TRBJ2-2	CASSSGTGASGELFF	TGTGCCAGCAGTTCCGGGACAGGGGCATCCGGGGAGCTGTTTTTT
-	TRBV7-6	once	TRBJ2-7	CASSPDSPLQYF	TGTGCCAGCAGCCCCGACTCTCCCCTGCAGTACTTC
TRBD2	TRBV7-6	few	TRBJ2-1	CASSPPGGSYNEQFF	TGTGCCAGCAGCCCCCCGGGGGGCTCCTACAATGAGCAGTTCTTC
TRBD1	TRBV3-1/TRBV3-2	-	TRBJ1-2	CASSQRGTGEGGYTF	TGTGCCAGCAGCCAACGGGGGACAGGGGAAGGAGGCTACACCTTC
TRBD2	TRBV6-2/TRBV6-3	-	TRBJ2-1	CASSYSSSGVTYNEQFF	TGTGCCAGCAGTTACTCGTCTAGCGGGGTCACCTACAATGAGCAGTTCTTC
-	TRBV10-3	-	TRBJ1-1	CAISEGRIGDGTEAFF	TGTGCCATCAGTGAGGGGAGGATTGGAGATGGTACTGAAGCTTTCTTT
-	TRBV5-6	-	TRBJ2-1	CASSSTVPRGNNEQFF	TGTGCCAGCAGCTCGACTGTCCCACGGGGAAACAATGAGCAGTTCTTC
TRBD2	TRBV7-2	-	TRBJ2-7	CASSFLAGGSYEQYF	TGTGCCAGCAGCTTTTTAGCGGGAGGTTCCTACGAGCAGTACTTC
-	TRBV27	-	TRBJ1-1	CASSRPTGRNTEAFF	TGTGCCAGCAGTCGACCTACAGGGAGGAACACTGAAGCTTTCTTT
TRBD1	TRBV29-1	once	TRBJ1-2	CSGGTGSNYGYTF	TGCAGCGGGGGGACAGGGTCAAACTATGGCTACACCTTC
-	TRBV20-1	-	TRBJ1-1	CSLKRGLEAFF	TGCAGCCTAAAGAGAGGACTTGAAGCTTTCTTT
TRBD1	TRBV19	-	TRBJ2-5	CASRITGGSETQYF	TGTGCCAGTCGAATCACAGGGGGCAGTGAGACCCAGTACTTC
TRBD1	TRBV15	once	TRBJ2-7	CATSPGRAGGEGQYF	TGTGCCACCAGCCCGGGGCGGGCAGGGGGCGAGGGGCAGTACTTC
TRBD1	TRBV19	-	TRBJ1-3	CASSTGTGYIGNTIYF	TGTGCCAGTAGCACCGGGACAGGGTACATCGGAAACACCATATATTTT
TRBD1	TRBV19	-	TRBJ1-6	CASSHRGWDSPLHF	TGTGCCAGTAGCCACAGGGGATGGGATTCACCCCTCCACTTT
-	TRBV4-1	-	TRBJ2-7	CASSRRGEGTYEQYF	TGCGCCAGCAGTCGCCGGGGTGAAGGCACCTACGAGCAGTACTTC
-	TRBV5-6	-	TRBJ2-3	CASSLQGGTDTQYF	TGTGCCAGCAGCTTGCAGGGAGGTACAGATACGCAGTATTTT
TRBD1	TRBV7-8	-	TRBJ1-6	CASSFWDRTNSPLHF	TGTGCCAGCAGCTTTTGGGACAGAACGAATTCACCCCTCCACTTT
TRBD2	TRBV6-2/TRBV6-3	-	TRBJ2-5	CASSSYPTAGETQYF	TGTGCCAGCAGTTCCTATCCTACAGCGGGGGAGACCCAGTACTTC
-	TRBV11-2	-	TRBJ2-2	CASSFVTGVLFF	TGTGCCAGCAGCTTTGTGACTGGCGTGCTGTTTTTT
TRBD2	TRBV30	-	TRBJ2-2	CAWILPGLAGYTGELFF	TGTGCCTGGATCCTCCCGGGACTAGCGGGGTACACCGGGGAGCTGTTTTTT
TRBD1	TRBV14	-	TRBJ2-7	CASSHRDRGSYEQYF	TGTGCCAGCAGCCATCGGGACAGGGGTTCTTACGAGCAGTACTTC
TRBD2	TRBV4-1	-	TRBJ2-1	CASSQNLAGGPVYEQFF	TGCGCCAGCAGCCAAAACTTGGCGGGGGGGCCCGTGTATGAGCAGTTCTTC
TRBD1	TRBV5-1	-	TRBJ2-1	CASSWGQAVNEQFF	TGCGCCAGCAGCTGGGGACAGGCAGTTAATGAGCAGTTCTTC
-	TRBV20-1	once	TRBJ1-1	CSARVEGEAFF	TGCAGTGCTAGAGTAGAGGGAGAAGCTTTCTTT
-	TRBV2	-	TRBJ2-3	CASSETSREDTQYF	TGTGCCAGCAGTGAAACTAGCCGAGAGGATACGCAGTATTTT
TRBD2	TRBV4-1	-	TRBJ2-3	CASRTGLAGDTQYF	TGCGCCAGCAGGACGGGACTAGCAGGAGATACGCAGTATTTT
TRBD2	TRBV11-2	once	TRBJ2-7	CASSDPFREDYEQYF	TGTGCCAGCAGCGACCCATTTCGGGAGGACTACGAGCAGTACTTC
TRBD1	TRBV4-1	-	TRBJ2-7	CASSQASGQGYEQYF	TGCGCCAGCAGCCAAGCGTCGGGACAGGGCTACGAGCAGTACTTC
-	TRBV5-6	-	TRBJ1-2	CASSLLNYGYTF	TGTGCCAGCAGCTTGCTTAACTATGGCTACACCTTC
TRBD2	TRBV19	once	TRBJ2-1	CASRVASGIWEQFF	TGTGCCAGTAGGGTGGCTAGCGGAATTTGGGAGCAGTTCTTC
-	TRBV5-1	-	TRBJ2-7	CASTLERNRDEQYF	TGCGCCAGCACCTTGGAACGGAATCGGGACGAGCAGTACTTC
TRBD1	TRBV29-1	-	TRBJ2-1	CSVEVVGQGQFF	TGCAGCGTTGAAGTCGTTGGACAGGGCCAGTTCTTC